The 18 T cell receptor beta chains reported below all come from one sample, sequenced in a study of T cell responses to AZD1222 COVID-19 vaccine. Only in-frame clones appear in the TCRdb table, and some are missing; sequencing was by immunoSEQ multiplex PCR. Altogether over 85,000 clones are present, 94% being singletons, with the ten largest covering 2.5% to 3%. The sequencing used peripheral blood, collected 28 days after the second AZD1222 dose. These receptors were taken from an adult who received the AZD1222 COVID-19 vaccine.

The chain uses TRBV12-5 and TRBJ2-1; D call uncertain. The CDR3 sequence is 16 residues long. Deletions cut 0 bases from V and 1 base from J, with 10 bases between. Looked up from germline, CDR1 is LGHNT and CDR2 is FRNRAP. The CDR3 DNA is TGTGCTAGTGGTTTGGTCCCGCAGAGGTCCTACAATGAGCAGTTCTTC. Translation: CASGLVPQRSYNEQFF. Combining the CDR3 with reference TRBV12-5 and TRBJ2-1 gives the whole variable domain DARVTQTPRHKVTEMGQEVTMRCQPILGHNTVFWYRQTMMQGLELLAYFRNRAPLDDSGMPKDRFSAEMPDATLATLKIQPSEPRDSAVYFCASGLVPQRSYNEQFFGPGTRLTVL.

V gene TRBV5-1 combines with J gene TRBJ2-6, with 7 bases identical to TRBD1. Germline assignment: CDR1 SGHRS and CDR2 YFSETQ. V was clipped by 3 bases and J by 0 bases; unmatched bases: 9. This CDR3 has 18 residues. For the CDR3, the DNA is TGCGCCAGCAGCTGGGGGACAGCTTCTAACTCTGGGGCCAACGTCCTGACTTTC. This gives the protein CASSWGTASNSGANVLTF.

V is TRBV3-1 (or the pseudogene TRBV3-2) and J is TRBJ1-6; D not certain. The V and J ends lost 4 bases and 5 bases respectively, with 15 bases between them. The CDR3 covers 16 residues. The V gene's germline CDR1 is LGHDT and CDR2 YNNKEL (reference sequence). CDR3 region: CASSPRYGLNNSPLHF. The CDR3 DNA sequence: TGTGCCAGCAGCCCCCGTTACGGACTGAATAATTCACCCCTCCACTTT.

The chain uses TRBV4-1 and TRBJ2-7; 7 nucleotides match TRBD1. V gave up 4 bases and J gave up 5 bases; unmatched junction bases: 8. The CDR3 covers 14 residues. The germline V gene encodes CDR1 MGHRA and CDR2 YSYEKL. The CDR3 loop reads CASSRDSRWNEQYF. The CDR3 DNA is TGCGCCAGCAGCCGGGACAGCCGGTGGAACGAGCAGTACTTC.

The CDR3 bases are TGTGCCAGCAGTCCGACAGGGGGGAGCGAGCAGTACTTC. Amino acid sequence: CASSPTGGSEQYF. The J gene is TRBJ2-7, the V gene TRBV12-3 or TRBV12-4; 9 bases align to TRBD1. The V segment lost 5 bases and the J segment 6 bases; nucleotides outside the gene matches: 5. The CDR3 has 13 residues.

The CDR3: CASSYSPSDQPQHF. The DNA for the CDR3 is TGTGCCAGCAGTTACTCCCCATCGGATCAGCCCCAGCATTTT. This chain joins TRBV6-5 and TRBJ1-5, with no clear D. Trimming took off 0 bases at V and 5 bases at J, with 8 bases between the two ends. The CDR3 is made up of 14 amino acids. Per germline, CDR1 MNHEY and CDR2 SVGAGI.

This clone appeared a single time. J is TRBJ1-1 and V is TRBV5-1, with D tentatively TRBD1 (5 bases). Trimming left V 2 bases short and J 5 bases short, with 13 bases between. This CDR3 is 14 amino acids long. CDR1 is SGHRS, CDR2 YFSETQ, per germline. CDR3 coding DNA: TGCGCCAGCAGCTTCCGGAGGGGTGGAACTGAAGCTTTCTTT. Protein sequence: CASSFRRGGTEAFF.

The CDR3 DNA follows: TGTGCCAGCAGCCAAAGAGGCCTCCCCCCGTATCAGCCCCAGCATTTT. Translation gives CASSQRGLPPYQPQHF. The chain combines TRBV3-1 (or the pseudogene TRBV3-2) with TRBJ1-5; D is undetermined. Germline values: CDR1 LGHDT, CDR2 YNNKEL (reference sequence). Trimming took 2 bases from V and 5 from J, leaving 16 bases between them. The CDR3 sequence is 16 residues long.

The sample holds a few counts of this clone. The gene calls are TRBV12-5 and TRBJ1-5; no definite D call. Looked up from germline, CDR1 is LGHNT and CDR2 is FRNRAP. The CDR3 is made up of 17 amino acids. The V end was cut by 0 bases, the J end by 0 bases, with 12 bases between. Here the CDR3 reads CASGLVGALVSNQPQHF. CDR3 bases: TGTGCTAGTGGTTTGGTAGGAGCCCTGGTTAGCAATCAGCCCCAGCATTTT.

The rearrangement uses TRBV18 and TRBJ1-4; a weak D match, TRBD1 (5 bases). The V gene lost 6 bases and the J gene lost 8 bases, with 16 bases spanning the gap. CDR3 length: 14 amino acids. Per the germline V gene, CDR1 is KGHSH and CDR2 is LQKENI. The CDR3 coding sequence is TGTGCCAGCTCCGACAGTAAACTCGGGGAAAAACTGTTTTTT. It translates to CASSDSKLGEKLFF.

This clone has just one count. V and J are TRBV5-1 and TRBJ2-3, with D uncertain. There are 14 residues in the CDR3. CDR1 is SGHRS, CDR2 YFSETQ, per germline. V lost 0 bases to trimming and J lost 6 bases, with 11 bases between them. Written as DNA, the CDR3 is TGCGCCAGCAGCTTGGGGGTTAGTCTGGATACGCAGTATTTT. Its translation is CASSLGVSLDTQYF.

V usage is TRBV27 and J usage is TRBJ1-1, with TRBD1 identical over 8 bases. The CDR3 is 14 residues long. V lost 3 bases and J lost 3; bases outside the gene matches: 3. Germline V gene sequence: CDR1 MNHEY, CDR2 SMNVEV (reference sequence). The CDR3 DNA reads TGTGCCAGCAGTTTGAACAGGGGGGACACTGAAGCTTTCTTT. Protein: CASSLNRGDTEAFF.

The chain recombines TRBV2 with TRBJ2-6, with D perhaps TRBD2 (6 bases). Deletions cut 6 bases from V and 0 bases from J, with 15 bases between. The CDR3 extends over 17 amino acids. The germline V gene has CDR1 SNHLY and CDR2 FYNNEI. CDR3 in DNA: TGTGCCAGCAGGGAGGGACCGCAGAGCTCTGGGGCCAACGTCCTGACTTTC. This sequence encodes CASREGPQSSGANVLTF.

This rearrangement joins TRBV15 to TRBJ2-3; 9 bases match TRBD1. The CDR3 runs to 16 residues. The V gene end was trimmed by 2 bases and the J gene end by 1 base; junction bases not matched to a gene: 4. Looked up from germline, CDR1 is LNHNV and CDR2 is YYDKDF (reference sequence). The CDR3 here is CATSRLQGAGTDTQYF. Written as DNA, the CDR3 is TGTGCCACCAGCAGACTACAGGGGGCCGGCACAGATACGCAGTATTTT.

The chain carries TRBV5-1 and TRBJ2-1, with 9 positions matching TRBD2. Looked up from germline, CDR1 is SGHRS and CDR2 is YFSETQ. The CDR3 has 17 residues. V trimming: 0 bases; J trimming: 4 bases; junction bases outside the gene matches: 8. The CDR3 DNA sequence: TGCGCCAGCAGCTTGGCCCAGCGGGGGGTTTCTTACAATGAGCAGTTCTTC. Translated, it gives CASSLAQRGVSYNEQFF. Supplemented by reference TRBV5-1 and TRBJ2-1, the full variable domain reads KAGVTQTPRYLIKTRGQQVTLSCSPISGHRSVSWYQQTPGQGLQFLFEYFSETQRNKGNFPGRFSGRQFSNSRSEMNVSTLELGDSALYLCASSLAQRGVSYNEQFFGPGTRLTVL.

V gene TRBV23-1 combines with J gene TRBJ1-2, with TRBD1 identical over 8 bases. TRBV23-1 is recorded as an ORF, its role being uncertain. CDR3 length equals 15 residues. Germline trimming cut 2 bases from V and 2 bases from J; bases unmatched to any gene: 4. The CDR3 reads CASSQRGQGNYGYTF. Written as DNA, the CDR3 is TGCGCCAGCAGTCAAAGAGGACAGGGAAACTATGGCTACACCTTC.

The V gene is TRBV6-5, the J gene TRBJ1-1; maybe TRBD1 (5 bases). V was cut by 7 bases and J by 2 bases, with 14 bases left in between. CDR1 MNHEY and CDR2 SVGAGI come from the germline V gene. The CDR3 runs 14 residues. The CDR3: CASTMTDYNTEAFF. The CDR3 coding sequence is TGTGCCAGCACTATGACAGACTATAACACTGAAGCTTTCTTT.

For the CDR3, the DNA is TGTGCCAGTAACCTACGACCGGCCAGGGGCCCAGCCCAGCATTTT. It encodes CASNLRPARGPAQHF. The chain uses TRBV19 and TRBJ1-5; TRBD1 might be the D (6 bases). V lost 7 bases and J 11 bases, leaving 24 bases between the germline ends. Germline loops: CDR1 LNHDA, CDR2 SQIVND (reference sequence). The CDR3 runs 15 residues.